Sequencing of this T cell receptor beta chain was carried out in a study of PD-1 blockade in classical Hodgkin lymphoma. Every single patient, without exception, relapsed after autologous stem cell transplantation, and brentuximab vedotin exposure varied. The table came from immunoSEQ multiplex PCR; TCRdb's copy has only in-frame clones and leaves some out. Among under 40,000 clones listed, over 60% were seen once. The germline CDR1 and CDR2 sequences are SGDLS and YYNGEE. The V gene lost 1 base and the J gene lost 7 bases, with 18 bases spanning the gap. The CDR3 is made up of 16 amino acids. The TCR comes from a human donor with classical Hodgkin lymphoma. The sequencing here drew on peripheral blood mononuclear cells (PBMCs), taken before the second cycle of nivolumab. This chain joins TRBV9 and TRBJ2-1, with TRBD2 as a possible D gene (6 bases). DNA of the CDR3: TGTGCCAGCAGCGTAAGCCGGGACTCCGGCCTAAATGAGCAGTTCTTC. Encoded protein: CASSVSRDSGLNEQFF.